This passage covers 4 T cell receptor beta chains from one sample sequenced in a study of blood T cell repertoires in COVID-19. Measured with immunoSEQ multiplex PCR; TCRdb has only the in-frame clones, and not every one. The sample holds around 110,000 clones, about 89% seen once. Input material: peripheral blood. The receptor set was obtained from a man aged 35-49 years with active or convalescent COVID-19.

This clone showed up just a few times. J is TRBJ1-1 and V is TRBV5-1; a possible D gene is TRBD1 (6 bases). V was pared by 6 bases and J by 0 bases, with 12 bases between. The CDR3 length is 14 residues. Germline CDR1 SGHRS, CDR2 YFSETQ. CDR3 bases: TGCGCCAGCAACACACAGGGTTTGAACACTGAAGCTTTCTTT. Protein product: CASNTQGLNTEAFF.

The chain combines TRBV13 with TRBJ1-3, with no clear D. This CDR3 has 13 residues. Germline loops: CDR1 PRHDT, CDR2 FYEKMQ (reference sequence). Trimming stripped 8 bases from V and 0 bases from J, with 8 bases between. The CDR3 loop is CASEPISGNTIYF. CDR3 in DNA: TGTGCCAGCGAGCCGATCTCTGGAAACACCATATATTTT. Combining the CDR3 with reference TRBV13 and TRBJ1-3 gives the whole variable domain AAGVIQSPRHLIKEKRETATLKCYPIPRHDTVYWYQQGPGQDPQFLISFYEKMQSDKGSIPDRFSAQQFSDYHSELNMSSLELGDSALYFCASEPISGNTIYFGEGSWLTVV.

This chain joins TRBV12-3 or TRBV12-4 and TRBJ2-7; D ambiguous. The CDR3 runs 12 residues. V was pared by 2 bases and J by 5 bases, with 7 bases between. The CDR3: CASSLLSHEQYF. Here the CDR3 DNA reads TGTGCCAGCAGTTTATTGAGCCACGAGCAGTACTTC.

The chain links TRBV7-3 to TRBJ1-1; 11 positions agree with TRBD1. Germline values: CDR1 SGHTA, CDR2 FQGTGA. The CDR3 length is 17 residues. J was trimmed by 2 bases and V by 8 bases; bases with no gene match: 13. For the CDR3, the DNA is TGTGCCAGCGCCTCAGGGCCGGGACAGGGGGAAAACACTGAAGCTTTCTTT. Its protein product is CASASGPGQGENTEAFF. Complete variable domain (other parts from reference TRBV7-3 and TRBJ1-1): GAGVSQTPSNKVTEKGKYVELRCDPISGHTALYWYRQSLGQGPEFLIYFQGTGAADDSGLPNDRFFAVRPEGSVSTLKIQRTERGDSAVYLCASASGPGQGENTEAFFGQGTRLTVV.